The 20 T cell receptor beta chains below all came from one sample that was sequenced in a study of CD8+ T cells in alopecia areata. Extraction of RNA preceded its reverse transcription into cDNA, which served as the sequencing template. Clones were read by immunoSEQ multiplex PCR, and TCRdb kept only the in-frame ones, dropping some. This table holds some 200,000 clones, around 56% found once. Treatment described: oral pan-JAK inhibitor, 5-10 mg twice daily. Here the sequenced sample was CD4+ T cells sorted from blood, taken at week 4, from a patient treated with tofacitinib. The receptors were sampled from a human donor with alopecia areata.

This clone was recorded a few times. The chain is built from TRBV5-1 and TRBJ2-7; 13 nucleotides line up with TRBD2. V lost 3 bases to trimming and J lost 5 bases; unmatched junction nucleotides: 8. Germline CDR1 SGHRS, CDR2 YFSETQ. CDR3 length: 16 amino acids. CDR3 bases: TGCGCCAGCAGCTACGGACTAGCGGGGGTTTCCCACGAGCAGTACTTC. It specifies CASSYGLAGVSHEQYF.

The V gene is TRBV7-3, the J gene TRBJ2-6; no definite D call. Trimming pared 6 bases from V and 0 bases from J, leaving 12 bases between. Germline CDR1 SGHTA, CDR2 FQGTGA. This CDR3 spans 16 amino acids. For the CDR3, the DNA is TGTGCCAGCAGGCCAACCTTGAACTCTGGGGCCAACGTCCTGACTTTC. The encoded protein is CASRPTLNSGANVLTF.

The genes are TRBV29-1 and TRBJ2-1; either TRBD1 or TRBD2 may fit D (6 bases each). V shed 3 bases and J shed 0 bases, with 12 bases lying between them. CDR1 and CDR2 (germline): SQVTM, ANQGSEA. CDR3 length: 15 amino acids. This CDR3 is CSVDRGAGSYNEQFF. The CDR3 coding sequence is TGCAGCGTTGACAGGGGAGCGGGCTCCTACAATGAGCAGTTCTTC.

This chain uses TRBV29-1 with TRBJ1-2; the D gene is possibly TRBD1 (5 bases). V lost 4 bases to trimming and J lost 8 bases, with 17 bases between them. Germline V gene sequence: CDR1 SQVTM, CDR2 ANQGSEA. CDR3 size: 13 residues. The CDR3 protein is CSVGTDTRSGYTF. As DNA, the CDR3 is TGCAGCGTTGGTACGGACACTCGAAGCGGCTACACCTTC.

The V gene is TRBV9, the J gene TRBJ2-7; D remains ambiguous. The CDR3 is made up of 15 amino acids. CDR1 is SGDLS and CDR2 is YYNGEE in the germline V gene. V lost 1 base and J 0 bases, leaving 11 bases between the germline ends. The CDR3 reads CASSVSADSSYEQYF. The CDR3 DNA reads TGTGCCAGCAGCGTATCGGCGGATAGCTCCTACGAGCAGTACTTC. Drawing the rest from reference TRBV9 and TRBJ2-7, the complete variable domain is DSGVTQTPKHLITATGQRVTLRCSPRSGDLSVYWYQQSLDQGLQFLIQYYNGEERAKGNILERFSAQQFPDLHSELNLSSLELGDSALYFCASSVSADSSYEQYFGPGTRLTVT.

This clone was seen a handful of times. The J gene is TRBJ2-5, the V gene TRBV13; D remains unclear. The germline gives CDR1 PRHDT, CDR2 FYEKMQ (reference sequence). The CDR3 loop spans 16 amino acids. The germline V and J ends were trimmed by 2 bases and 4 bases, with 17 bases remaining between them. The CDR3 sequence: CASSLSPWIRRETQYF. CDR3 nucleotides: TGTGCCAGCAGCTTATCCCCCTGGATACGGCGAGAGACCCAGTACTTC.

This clone turned up a few times. The V call is TRBV19, the J call TRBJ1-1; D is unresolved. From germline, CDR1 is LNHDA and CDR2 SQIVND (reference sequence). The CDR3 is 19 amino acids. The germline V and J ends were trimmed by 0 bases and 1 base, with 21 bases remaining between them. This CDR3 reads CASSIDSKRVGERNTEAFF. CDR3 in DNA: TGTGCCAGTAGTATAGATTCAAAGAGGGTTGGGGAGAGGAACACTGAAGCTTTCTTT.

This clone was seen just once. CDR3 DNA: TGTGCCAGCAGTTCAGGGGGCGCGGGTTATGGCTACACCTTC. Encoded protein: CASSSGGAGYGYTF. The J gene is TRBJ1-2, the V gene TRBV2; 8 positions match TRBD1. CDR1 and CDR2 (germline): SNHLY, FYNNEI. V lost 5 bases, J lost 5 bases, and 7 bases stayed unmatched. The CDR3 spans 14 residues.

The V and J genes are TRBV6-1 and TRBJ2-7; 9 nucleotides agree with TRBD2. CDR3 length: 15 amino acids. Germline V gives CDR1 MNHNS, CDR2 SASEGT. Trimming cost V 4 bases and J 6 bases; bases outside gene matches: 10. CDR3 in amino acids: CASSAVWNSGGEQYF. The CDR3 DNA sequence: TGTGCCAGCAGTGCGGTATGGAATAGCGGGGGCGAGCAGTACTTC.

The rearrangement links TRBV4-2 to TRBJ2-2; 8 bases agree with TRBD2. V lost 4 bases and J lost 7; bases outside the gene matches: 11. The CDR3 is 16 residues long. Per germline, CDR1 LGHNA and CDR2 YNFKEQ. The CDR3 sequence: CASSPSGGVRDGELFF. The CDR3 nucleotides are TGTGCCAGCAGCCCGTCCGGGGGGGTCAGGGACGGGGAGCTGTTTTTT.

This clone was counted between two and nine times. The chain recombines TRBV30 with TRBJ2-5; D is unresolved. V shed 2 bases and J shed 5 bases, with 6 bases lying between them. CDR1 is GTSNPN and CDR2 is SVGIG in the germline V gene (reference sequence). The CDR3 contains 11 residues. The CDR3 loop reads CAWSNGETQYF. The DNA of the CDR3 is TGTGCCTGGAGTAATGGGGAGACCCAGTACTTC.

V gene TRBV30 combines with J gene TRBJ1-1; the D is unclear. The CDR3 runs 16 residues. Trimming took 0 bases from V and 0 from J, leaving 14 bases between them. Germline V gives CDR1 GTSNPN, CDR2 SVGIG (reference sequence). The CDR3, as DNA: TGTGCCTGGAGTGTACATTCATTTACGGTGAACACTGAAGCTTTCTTT. Encoded protein: CAWSVHSFTVNTEAFF.

The V gene is TRBV6-1, the J gene TRBJ2-3, with 7 positions matching TRBD2. Germline V gene data show CDR1 as MNHNS and CDR2 as SASEGT. V lost 4 bases and J lost 1; bases outside the gene matches: 5. This CDR3 has 15 residues. The CDR3 bases are TGTGCCAGCAGTGCAGCTGCGGGGGGCACAGATACGCAGTATTTT. As protein: CASSAAAGGTDTQYF.

The J gene is TRBJ2-7, the V gene TRBV27; D tentatively fits TRBD1 or TRBD2 (6 bases each). The CDR3 consists of 14 residues. V dropped 2 bases and J dropped 3 bases, with 11 bases sitting between them. The V gene's germline CDR1 is MNHEY and CDR2 SMNVEV (reference sequence). The CDR3 loop is CASSLRGDGYEQYF. DNA for the CDR3: TGTGCCAGCAGTTTAAGGGGGGACGGCTACGAGCAGTACTTC.

This clone showed up just a few times. The chain recombines TRBV10-3 with TRBJ2-5, with 7 positions matching TRBD2. CDR3 size: 12 residues. CDR1 is ENHRY and CDR2 is SYGVKD in the germline V gene. The V segment lost 6 bases and the J segment 2 bases; nucleotides outside the gene matches: 0. The CDR3 sequence: CAISGGQETQYF. CDR3 DNA sequence: TGTGCCATCAGCGGGGGGCAAGAGACCCAGTACTTC.

V is TRBV25-1 and J is TRBJ2-7; 7 positions match TRBD1. The CDR3 length is 15 residues. Germline trimming cut 1 base from V and 4 bases from J; bases unmatched to any gene: 7. Germline lookup yields CDR1 MGHDK and CDR2 SYGVNS. The CDR3 sequence: CASSESQGVGYEQYF. As DNA, the CDR3 is TGTGCCAGCAGTGAATCCCAGGGGGTGGGGTACGAGCAGTACTTC.

The CDR3 is CASTTGGGGYTF. Written as DNA, the CDR3 is TGTGCCAGTACGACAGGGGGAGGTGGCTACACCTTC. The chain employs TRBV19 and TRBJ1-2, with 9 bases identical to TRBD1. The J segment lost 7 bases and the V segment lost 7 bases, leaving 4 bases of the junction unmatched. This CDR3 is built from 12 residues. CDR1 is LNHDA and CDR2 is SQIVND in the germline V gene (reference sequence).

The genes are TRBV6-5 and TRBJ1-4; TRBD1 agrees at 10 bases. This CDR3 is 14 amino acids long. V lost 6 bases, J lost 7 bases, and 5 bases stayed unmatched. Germline V gene sequence: CDR1 MNHEY, CDR2 SVGAGI. This CDR3 reads CASRSGTGVEKLFF. The CDR3 region has the DNA TGTGCCAGCAGATCCGGGACAGGGGTTGAAAAACTGTTTTTT.

This chain joins TRBV4-1 and TRBJ1-5; D possibly corresponds to TRBD1 (5 bases). This CDR3 spans 16 amino acids. Trimming left V 0 bases short and J 7 bases short, with 16 bases between. Germline V CDR1 and CDR2: MGHRA, YSYEKL. The CDR3: CASSQDIGDLGQPQHF. CDR3 DNA sequence: TGCGCCAGCAGCCAAGATATAGGGGACCTTGGGCAGCCCCAGCATTTT.

This sequence joins TRBV19 and TRBJ2-7; 8 positions match TRBD1. V dropped 6 bases and J dropped 6; count of bases not matched to a gene: 7. The CDR3 totals 13 residues. CDR1 and CDR2 from the germline V gene are LNHDA and SQIVND (reference sequence). The CDR3 DNA reads TGTGCCAGTAGGACCGGACAGGGTGGCGAGCAGTACTTC. Translating it yields CASRTGQGGEQYF.